This T cell receptor (beta chain) was recorded in a study of blood T cells in healthy people across ages. Alongside a J-beta primer mix, a sample-barcoded 5' primer served in a second PCR lasting roughly 7 to 11 cycles. From the 5' RACE reads, TCRdb called clonotypes with MiXCR, one entry per CDR3 protein. Found here are over 1,200,000 distinct CDR3 sequences, roughly 59% of them singletons; the top ten hold roughly 7%. The trim removed 3 bases at V and 13 bases at J, leaving 15 bases unmatched. This CDR3 comprises 15 residues. Per the germline V gene, CDR1 is LGHNA and CDR2 is YNFKEQ. This clonotype was obtained from a man aged 18 to 35 in good health. Sequencing was carried out using blood. V usage is TRBV4-2 and J usage is TRBJ2-4; 7 nucleotides agree with TRBD2. This CDR3 reads CASSQDNGGTWEQYF. CDR3 coding DNA: TGTGCCAGCAGCCAGGACAACGGGGGGACTTGGGAGCAGTACTTC.